In its sample, the clone carrying this T cell receptor beta chain was seen a few times. Its cognate antigen is unknown. Per germline, CDR1 LGHDT and CDR2 YNNKEL (reference sequence). The CDR3 spans 15 residues. V was shortened by 1 base and J by 6 bases, with 13 bases between the two germline ends. The data were obtained in a study of identical twins. Overall study results and limits: Twins' excess sharing was less marked for out-of-frame beta sequences.

Template switching supplied a universal primer site; unique molecular identifiers were carried on the cDNA. TCRdb fed the 5' RACE reads into MiXCR, producing one record per CDR3 protein. The sample records 450,000 or so distinct CDR3 sequences, 20% to 25% being singletons. These sequences were also reported in another study, on T cells expressing NK-cell markers. From that study: Dominant NKG2C+ clonotypes accounted for roughly 1.0-8% of CD8+ T cells in six donors. There were a few donors in whom these clonotypes also led the CD3+CD56-NKG2C+ fraction.

The chain joins TRBV3-1 to TRBJ2-1, with D possibly being TRBD2 (7 bases). Source material: CD4+ T cells sorted from blood. This TCR was sampled from a young woman in good health. The CDR3 region is CASSQGGGRFNEQFF. The CDR3 nucleotides read TGTGCCAGCAGCCAAGGCGGGGGCCGGTTCAATGAGCAGTTCTTC.